These T cell receptor beta chains were read from a single sample in a study of CD8 T cells in Susac syndrome. TCRdb used MiXCR to reprocess the immunoSEQ multiplex PCR reads, holding one entry per CDR3 protein. Among 70,000 to 75,000 distinct CDR3 sequences listed, 93% were seen once. Sequencing input: CD4+ T cells from PBMCs. These receptors all come from a human donor with Susac syndrome. Each CDR3 is given with its conserved first and last residue. Fields, in order: J gene, D gene, V gene, clone size, CDR3 DNA, CDR3 protein. The D gene is left open where the match is weak. Clone size appears in some rows only: once, few, many, or a class for an expanded clone.

>TRBJ2-5|.|TRBV5-4|.
TGTGCCAGCAGCTCCCAAGAGACCCAGTACTTC
CASSSQETQYF
>TRBJ1-2|TRBD1|TRBV3-1|.
TGTGCCAGCAGCCAAAACAGGGGGAACTATGGCTACACCTTC
CASSQNRGNYGYTF
>TRBJ2-7|.|TRBV5-1|.
TGCGCCAGCAGCTGGGGAGGGGGCAAAGACGAGCAGTACTTC
CASSWGGGKDEQYF
>TRBJ2-7|TRBD2|TRBV28|.
TGTGCCAGCAGAACCGGGACTAGCGGGGGTGGCAGCTCCTACGAGCAGTACTTC
CASRTGTSGGGSSYEQYF
>TRBJ2-3|.|TRBV7-2|.
TGTGCCAGCAGCTTAGGGACCGGTTTGGGAGATACGCAGTATTTT
CASSLGTGLGDTQYF
>TRBJ2-3|TRBD1|TRBV23-1|.
TGCGCCAGCAGTCAATCTCCCGTACAGGGGGCCCCCACAGATACGCAGTATTTT
CASSQSPVQGAPTDTQYF
>TRBJ2-3|.|TRBV7-2|.
TGTGCCAGCAGCATGACGTCAGGGGCGCGAGATACGCAGTATTTT
CASSMTSGARDTQYF
>TRBJ1-2|.|TRBV20-1|.
TGCAGCGCGTGGGGAGGTGGGATCTATGGCTACACCTTC
CSAWGGGIYGYTF
>TRBJ2-1|TRBD2|TRBV7-3|once
TGTGCCAGCAGCTCCCGACTAGCGGGTATCAATGAGCAATTCTTC
CASSSRLAGINEQFF
>TRBJ2-6|TRBD1|TRBV19|.
TGTGCCAGTAGTACCTCCAGACAGGGGGGGGCCAACGTCCTGACTTTC
CASSTSRQGGANVLTF
>TRBJ2-2|TRBD1|TRBV18|.
TGTGCCAGCTCACCACCGGTGGTCCGGGACAGGGTTATGAACACCGGGGAGCTGTTTTTT
CASSPPVVRDRVMNTGELFF
>TRBJ1-4|.|TRBV7-2|.
TGTGCCAGCAGCAGGGCCCGAAGAGAAAAACTGTTTTTT
CASSRARREKLFF
>TRBJ2-7|.|TRBV5-3|.
TGTGCCAGAAGCTTTACGGGCCGTAACTACGAGCAGTACTTC
CARSFTGRNYEQYF
>TRBJ2-5|TRBD1|TRBV7-2|.
TGTGCCAGCAGCTTAGACAGGGGGGACCAAGAGACCCAGTACTTC
CASSLDRGDQETQYF
>TRBJ1-2|TRBD1|TRBV20-1|.
TGCAGTGCGGACAGGGCTAACTATGGCTACACCTTC
CSADRANYGYTF
>TRBJ2-4|TRBD2|TRBV4-1|once
TGCGCCAGCAGCCAAAATGTAGCGGGGGGGAAGTCCAAAAACATTCAGTACTTC
CASSQNVAGGKSKNIQYF
>TRBJ1-1|.|TRBV24-1|.
TGTGCCACCAGTGATGAATTTGAAGCTTTCTTT
CATSDEFEAFF
>TRBJ2-6|.|TRBV6-2/TRBV6-3|.
TGTGCCAGCAGTTACTCAACAGTTTACTCTGGGGCCAACGTCCTGACTTTC
CASSYSTVYSGANVLTF
>TRBJ2-4|.|TRBV30|.
TGTGCCTGGAGTGGGGGCGCAGCCAAAAACATTCAGTACTTC
CAWSGGAAKNIQYF
>TRBJ1-1|.|TRBV6-2/TRBV6-3|.
TGTGCCAGCAGCCGACTCTGGGGAGAAGCTTTCTTT
CASSRLWGEAFF
>TRBJ2-2|TRBD2|TRBV7-2|.
TGTGCCAGCAGGCCTAGCGGGGGGGCCGCCGGGGAGCTGTTTTTT
CASRPSGGAAGELFF
>TRBJ1-1|.|TRBV19|.
TGTGCCAGTAGTCCCACCGGGACGGAGAACACTGAAGCTTTCTTT
CASSPTGTENTEAFF
>TRBJ2-7|TRBD1|TRBV28|.
TGTGCCAGCAGTTTGGGCAGGGGGCGAGCCGAGCAGTACTTC
CASSLGRGRAEQYF
>TRBJ2-3|TRBD1|TRBV20-1|.
TGCAGTGCGGGAAACCTGGGACAGAGCACAGATACGCAGTATTTT
CSAGNLGQSTDTQYF
>TRBJ1-2|TRBD1|TRBV7-9|.
TGTGCCAGCAGCTTAATGTCTGGACAGGGCTATGGCTACACCTTC
CASSLMSGQGYGYTF
>TRBJ2-7|.|TRBV20-1|once
TGCAGTGCTAGTATTAGAAATTCCTACGAGCAGTACTTC
CSASIRNSYEQYF
>TRBJ2-1|TRBD2|TRBV7-8|.
TGTGCCAGCAGTCCACTAGCGGGGTCGATATACAATGAGCAGTTCTTC
CASSPLAGSIYNEQFF